One and the same sample provided the 5 T cell receptor beta chains below, sequenced in a study of blood T cell repertoires in COVID-19. Measured with immunoSEQ multiplex PCR; TCRdb has only the in-frame clones, and not every one. The sample lists about 120,000 clones, roughly 72% occurring once. Sequenced material: peripheral blood. Receptor source: a man in his 60s with acute or convalescent COVID-19.

This clone occurred once. This chain links TRBV13 with TRBJ2-7; 7 nucleotides line up with TRBD1. The CDR3 loop spans 14 amino acids. The V segment lost 3 bases and the J segment 2 bases; nucleotides outside the gene matches: 4. Germline V CDR1 and CDR2: PRHDT, FYEKMQ (reference sequence). The CDR3 DNA is TGTGCCAGCAGCTTTACGACAGGGACCTACGAGCAGTACTTC. Protein: CASSFTTGTYEQYF. The full variable domain, completed using reference TRBV13 and TRBJ2-7, is AAGVIQSPRHLIKEKRETATLKCYPIPRHDTVYWYQQGPGQDPQFLISFYEKMQSDKGSIPDRFSAQQFSDYHSELNMSSLELGDSALYFCASSFTTGTYEQYFGPGTRLTVT.

CDR3 amino acids: CASSQEPAISTDTQYF. The CDR3 nucleotides read TGCGCCAGCAGCCAAGAACCAGCGATTAGCACAGATACGCAGTATTTT. The chain recombines TRBV4-1 with TRBJ2-3, with D unresolved. Trimming left V 0 bases short and J 0 bases short, with 10 bases between. CDR1 MGHRA and CDR2 YSYEKL come from the germline V gene. The CDR3 spans 16 residues.

This chain links TRBV2 with TRBJ2-1, with 9 positions matching TRBD2. CDR3 size: 16 residues. V lost 3 bases, J lost 10 bases, and 13 bases stayed unmatched. The germline V gene has CDR1 SNHLY and CDR2 FYNNEI. Written as DNA, the CDR3 is TGTGCCAGCAGTGACTTCGGGACTAGCCCTTTGGAGGAGCAGTTCTTC. It codes for CASSDFGTSPLEEQFF.

The chain carries TRBV15 and TRBJ2-4; possibly TRBD2 for D (6 bases). The germline V gene encodes CDR1 LNHNV and CDR2 YYDKDF (reference sequence). V lost 0 bases and J lost 1, with 19 bases in between. The CDR3 loop spans 19 amino acids. The CDR3 DNA is TGTGCCACCAGCAGAGATTTTAGCATTGGCGGGAACGCCAAAAACATTCAGTACTTC. Its translation: CATSRDFSIGGNAKNIQYF. The entire variable domain, with the rest obtained from reference TRBV15 and TRBJ2-4, is as follows: DAMVIQNPRYQVTQFGKPVTLSCSQTLNHNVMYWYQQKSSQAPKLLFHYYDKDFNNEADTPDNFQSRRPNTSFCFLDIRSPGLGDTAMYLCATSRDFSIGGNAKNIQYFGAGTRLSVL.

J is TRBJ2-1 and V is TRBV5-4, with 8 bases matching TRBD2. Germline CDR1 and CDR2: SGHNT and YYREEE (reference sequence). V was pared by 0 bases and J by 9 bases, with 8 bases of the junction left unmatched. This CDR3 spans 15 amino acids. The chain's CDR3 is CASSLETGLVSEQFF. The CDR3 DNA reads as TGTGCCAGCAGCTTGGAGACGGGACTAGTGTCTGAGCAGTTCTTC.